A selection of T cell receptor beta chains follows, all from one sample in a study of siplizumab effects on memory and regulatory T cells. Here immunoSEQ multiplex PCR was the method, and the copy in TCRdb shows in-frame clones only, minus some. Among approximately 92,000 clones listed, around 94% were seen once. Sequencing used non-Treg CD4+ T cells sorted from blood. These receptors were obtained from a human donor in good health. CDR3s include the opening cysteine and the closing phenylalanine or tryptophan. Fields, in order: D gene, J gene, clone size, V gene, CDR3 protein, CDR3 DNA. D genes are given only for firm matches. Clone size appears in some rows only: once, few, many, or a class for an expanded clone.

D: NA
J: TRBJ1-5
size: few
V: TRBV19
CDR3: CASRHRDSQPQHF
DNA: TGTGCCAGTAGACACAGGGATTCTCAGCCCCAGCATTTT

D: NA
J: TRBJ1-1
size: NA
V: TRBV5-1
CDR3: CASSLSRGMDTEAFF
DNA: TGCGCCAGCAGCTTGTCTCGGGGGATGGACACTGAAGCTTTCTTT

D: TRBD1
J: TRBJ1-6
size: NA
V: TRBV5-1
CDR3: CASSPRTGENSPLHF
DNA: TGCGCCAGCAGCCCCCGGACAGGGGAGAATTCACCCCTCCACTTT

D: NA
J: TRBJ2-1
size: once
V: TRBV6-5
CDR3: CASSYGRSSSYNEQFF
DNA: TGTGCCAGCAGTTACGGGCGGTCAAGCTCCTACAATGAGCAGTTCTTC

D: TRBD1
J: TRBJ1-2
size: NA
V: TRBV10-3
CDR3: CAISESIPSLQGFNGYTF
DNA: TGTGCCATCAGTGAGTCGATCCCATCTTTACAGGGGTTTAATGGCTACACCTTC

D: NA
J: TRBJ1-1
size: NA
V: TRBV5-6
CDR3: CASSLTNTEAFF
DNA: TGTGCCAGCAGCTTGACGAACACTGAAGCTTTCTTT

D: NA
J: TRBJ2-7
size: NA
V: TRBV6-1
CDR3: CASSGTRGNYEQYF
DNA: TGTGCCAGCAGCGGGACTCGAGGGAACTACGAGCAGTACTTC

D: NA
J: TRBJ2-1
size: NA
V: TRBV11-2
CDR3: CASSRLAREQFF
DNA: TGTGCCAGCAGCCGTCTAGCGCGCGAGCAGTTCTTC

D: NA
J: TRBJ1-2
size: NA
V: TRBV6-5
CDR3: CASSYAGHGYTF
DNA: TGTGCCAGCAGTTACGCCGGGCATGGCTACACCTTC

D: TRBD1
J: TRBJ2-7
size: NA
V: TRBV5-6
CDR3: CASSFDRDQEQYF
DNA: TGTGCCAGCAGCTTCGACAGGGATCAAGAGCAGTACTTC

D: NA
J: TRBJ1-5
size: few
V: TRBV28
CDR3: CASSLIRANQPQHF
DNA: TGTGCCAGCAGTTTAATAAGGGCCAATCAGCCCCAGCATTTT

D: NA
J: TRBJ2-2
size: NA
V: TRBV6-5
CDR3: CASSYDSVRTELFF
DNA: TGTGCCAGCAGTTACGATTCAGTCCGAACAGAGCTGTTTTTT

D: NA
J: TRBJ2-3
size: NA
V: TRBV30
CDR3: CAWGREPEEADTQYF
DNA: TGTGCCTGGGGGCGGGAACCAGAAGAGGCAGATACGCAGTATTTT

D: TRBD2
J: TRBJ2-7
size: NA
V: TRBV28
CDR3: CASSSQTSRPYEQYF
DNA: TGTGCCAGCAGTTCCCAGACTAGCAGACCCTACGAGCAGTACTTC

D: NA
J: TRBJ2-2
size: NA
V: TRBV4-1
CDR3: CASNRAGTSNTGELFF
DNA: TGCGCCAGCAACCGAGCCGGGACATCAAACACCGGGGAGCTGTTTTTT

D: NA
J: TRBJ2-1
size: NA
V: TRBV5-1
CDR3: CASSSSRGAFNEQFF
DNA: TGCGCCAGCAGCTCCTCCCGTGGGGCCTTTAATGAGCAGTTCTTC

D: NA
J: TRBJ2-2
size: NA
V: TRBV14
CDR3: CASSQELGPRGTGELFF
DNA: TGTGCCAGCAGCCAAGAATTGGGGCCAAGGGGAACCGGGGAGCTGTTTTTT

D: NA
J: TRBJ1-2
size: few
V: TRBV9
CDR3: CASSPEGVLLGNGYTF
DNA: TGTGCCAGCAGCCCCGAGGGCGTACTCCTGGGGAATGGCTACACCTTC

D: NA
J: TRBJ1-5
size: NA
V: TRBV21-1
CDR3: CASSNGTSDQPQHF
DNA: TGTGCCAGCAGCAATGGGACATCCGATCAGCCCCAGCATTTT

D: NA
J: TRBJ2-1
size: NA
V: TRBV6-1
CDR3: CASSDRRPGPQEQFF
DNA: TGTGCCAGCAGTGATAGACGGCCGGGACCCCAGGAGCAGTTCTTC

D: NA
J: TRBJ1-2
size: NA
V: TRBV7-7
CDR3: CASSFLDPYGYTF
DNA: TGTGCCAGCAGCTTCCTGGACCCCTATGGCTACACCTTC

D: NA
J: TRBJ2-7
size: once
V: TRBV5-1
CDR3: CASAKTASTYEQYF
DNA: TGCGCCAGTGCGAAGACAGCGAGCACCTACGAGCAGTACTTC

D: TRBD2
J: TRBJ2-7
size: NA
V: TRBV5-1
CDR3: CASSLALVAGAYEQYF
DNA: TGCGCCAGCAGCTTGGCCTTGGTAGCGGGAGCCTACGAGCAGTACTTC

D: NA
J: TRBJ2-5
size: once
V: TRBV5-1
CDR3: CASSLGGGETQYF
DNA: TGCGCCAGCAGCTTGGGGGGGGGCGAGACCCAGTACTTC

D: NA
J: TRBJ1-1
size: NA
V: TRBV28
CDR3: CASSWGARPEAFF
DNA: TGTGCCAGCAGTTGGGGCGCGAGACCTGAAGCTTTCTTT

D: NA
J: TRBJ2-1
size: NA
V: TRBV5-1
CDR3: CASSSRGDLNEQFF
DNA: TGCGCCAGCAGCTCAAGGGGGGATTTGAATGAGCAGTTCTTC

D: NA
J: TRBJ1-2
size: NA
V: TRBV11-2
CDR3: CASSLAAGLQYGYTF
DNA: TGTGCCAGCAGCTTAGCGGCTGGACTTCAGTATGGCTACACCTTC

D: TRBD1
J: TRBJ2-7
size: NA
V: TRBV5-1
CDR3: CASSPRDSHYEQYF
DNA: TGCGCCAGCAGCCCCCGGGACAGTCACTACGAGCAGTACTTC

D: NA
J: TRBJ2-7
size: NA
V: TRBV28
CDR3: CASSFLGAYEQYF
DNA: TGTGCCAGCAGTTTTCTGGGAGCCTACGAGCAGTACTTC

D: NA
J: TRBJ1-1
size: once
V: TRBV10-3
CDR3: CAIRGRDVHTEAFF
DNA: TGTGCCATCAGGGGCAGGGATGTTCATACTGAAGCTTTCTTT

D: TRBD2
J: TRBJ2-3
size: NA
V: TRBV7-3
CDR3: CASSLFFGARVAGGGADTQYF
DNA: TGTGCCAGCAGCTTATTTTTTGGGGCGCGGGTAGCGGGAGGAGGGGCAGATACGCAGTATTTT

D: NA
J: TRBJ2-7
size: NA
V: TRBV18
CDR3: CASSGGGVSSYEQYF
DNA: TGTGCCAGCTCCGGAGGAGGGGTGAGCTCCTACGAGCAGTACTTC

D: TRBD2
J: TRBJ2-1
size: NA
V: TRBV7-2
CDR3: CASTTWTSGNFNEQFF
DNA: TGTGCCAGCACAACTTGGACTAGCGGGAATTTCAATGAGCAGTTCTTC

D: TRBD1
J: TRBJ2-7
size: NA
V: TRBV6-5
CDR3: CASSSDRSSYEQYF
DNA: TGTGCCAGCAGTTCGGACAGGAGCTCCTACGAGCAGTACTTC

D: TRBD2
J: TRBJ2-2
size: NA
V: TRBV14
CDR3: CASSQRGLAGPGELFF
DNA: TGTGCCAGCAGCCAACGGGGACTAGCCGGGCCCGGGGAGCTGTTTTTT

D: NA
J: TRBJ2-7
size: NA
V: TRBV5-1
CDR3: CASSPPIAGTYEQYF
DNA: TGCGCCAGCAGCCCACCAATTGCGGGCACCTACGAGCAGTACTTC

D: TRBD2
J: TRBJ2-3
size: NA
V: TRBV27
CDR3: CASSTRAGGADTQYF
DNA: TGTGCCAGCAGTACACGAGCGGGAGGGGCAGATACGCAGTATTTT

D: NA
J: TRBJ1-2
size: NA
V: TRBV5-1
CDR3: CASSLGWGNYGYTF
DNA: TGCGCCAGCAGCTTGGGTTGGGGTAACTATGGCTACACCTTC

D: NA
J: TRBJ2-5
size: NA
V: TRBV5-1
CDR3: CASSFTPRGGDVTQYF
DNA: TGCGCCAGCAGCTTCACCCCGAGGGGGGGAGACGTGACCCAGTACTTC

D: TRBD1
J: TRBJ1-1
size: NA
V: TRBV18
CDR3: CASVTFGDSFMGVSGTEAFF
DNA: TGTGCCAGCGTCACGTTCGGGGACAGTTTCATGGGGGTTTCTGGCACTGAAGCTTTCTTT

D: NA
J: TRBJ2-6
size: NA
V: TRBV15
CDR3: CATSSGSISGANVLTF
DNA: TGTGCCACCTCTTCGGGGAGTATCTCTGGGGCCAACGTCCTGACTTTC

D: NA
J: TRBJ2-7
size: NA
V: TRBV19
CDR3: CASSMRQTNYEQYF
DNA: TGTGCCAGTAGTATGCGGCAGACGAACTACGAGCAGTACTTC

D: NA
J: TRBJ2-3
size: NA
V: TRBV10-2
CDR3: CASSDGRRPDTQYF
DNA: TGCGCCAGCAGTGATGGCAGGCGACCAGATACGCAGTATTTT

D: NA
J: TRBJ1-5
size: NA
V: TRBV11-2
CDR3: CASSPQTGNQPQHF
DNA: TGTGCCAGCAGCCCCCAGACCGGTAATCAGCCCCAGCATTTT

D: NA
J: TRBJ2-1
size: NA
V: TRBV5-1
CDR3: CASSRAGTSYNEQFF
DNA: TGCGCCAGCAGCCGAGCGGGCACCTCCTACAATGAGCAGTTCTTC

D: TRBD2
J: TRBJ2-3
size: once
V: TRBV5-4
CDR3: CASSPSWIGGRTSDTQYF
DNA: TGTGCCAGCAGCCCGAGCTGGATTGGCGGGAGGACGTCCGATACGCAGTATTTT

D: NA
J: TRBJ2-2
size: once
V: TRBV5-5
CDR3: CASSLGFSGARNTGELFF
DNA: TGTGCCAGCAGCTTGGGTTTCTCAGGGGCCAGGAACACCGGGGAGCTGTTTTTT

D: NA
J: TRBJ2-6
size: NA
V: TRBV18
CDR3: CASCFEISGANVLTF
DNA: TGTGCCAGCTGTTTTGAAATCTCTGGGGCCAACGTCCTGACTTTC

D: NA
J: TRBJ2-7
size: NA
V: TRBV10-3
CDR3: CATLSREQSYEQYF
DNA: TGTGCCACCTTAAGCAGGGAGCAATCCTACGAGCAGTACTTC

D: NA
J: TRBJ1-4
size: NA
V: TRBV5-1
CDR3: CASSLGFEVDNEKLFF
DNA: TGCGCCAGCAGCTTGGGGTTTGAGGTCGATAATGAAAAACTGTTTTTT

D: NA
J: TRBJ1-1
size: NA
V: TRBV2
CDR3: CASAPRAVGNTEAFF
DNA: TGTGCCAGCGCCCCTAGGGCGGTAGGGAACACTGAAGCTTTCTTT

D: TRBD2
J: TRBJ2-1
size: NA
V: TRBV30
CDR3: CAWGLAGAWEQFF
DNA: TGTGCCTGGGGACTAGCGGGAGCATGGGAGCAGTTCTTC

D: TRBD2
J: TRBJ2-2
size: NA
V: TRBV30
CDR3: CAWSSWAGGSTGELFF
DNA: TGTGCCTGGAGTTCTTGGGCGGGAGGGAGCACCGGGGAGCTGTTTTTT

D: NA
J: TRBJ1-1
size: NA
V: TRBV7-9
CDR3: CASSLAGEAFF
DNA: TGTGCCAGCAGCTTAGCTGGGGAAGCTTTCTTT